This T cell receptor (beta chain) was documented in a study of early T cells in non-severe SARS-CoV-2 infection. V was pared by 3 bases and J by 6 bases, with 12 bases between. The V gene's germline CDR1 is MDHEN and CDR2 SYDVKM. The CDR3 totals 13 residues. Each CDR3 protein gets one entry after TCRdb re-called the 5' RACE reads with MiXCR. The sample carries over 85,000 distinct CDR3 sequences, 13% recorded once. This clonotype was observed at least ten times. This receptor was taken from an adult who was a healthcare worker with PCR-confirmed SARS-CoV-2 infection or an uninfected control (not recorded which). The chain employs TRBV28 and TRBJ2-7; D perhaps matches TRBD1 (6 bases). The specimen sequenced was whole blood. The CDR3 here is CASSFNLRGEQYF. The CDR3 DNA reads TGTGCCAGCAGTTTCAACCTCAGGGGCGAGCAGTACTTC.